This TCR beta chain is from a study of T cells in Graves' hyperthyroidism and ophthalmopathy (dated by TCRdb to the late 2010s). At the level of the whole study: Peripheral blood was collected at initial diagnosis, before any treatment. Once sampling was done, hyperthyroidism patients were given methimazole at a starting dose of 30 mg daily, whereas ophthalmopathy patients were given high-dose intravenous methylprednisolone. Prospective prediction of ophthalmopathy was tested in an independent validation cohort of 18 to 20 hyperthyroidism patients and around 16 patients who later progressed to ophthalmopathy. The 90 to 100 discovery patients were randomly divided into training and test sets at a 7:3 ratio. Thyroid tissue and blood T-cell repertoires from six Graves' hyperthyroidism patients were also compared in the study. TCR V-J signatures able to tell the groups apart were searched for in a discovery cohort of more than 90 patients, of whom roughly 42 had Graves' ophthalmopathy and 57 had stable Graves' hyperthyroidism. The paper reports TCR Vbeta CDR3 sequencing of fewer than 150 peripheral blood samples: around 45 ophthalmopathy, about 75 hyperthyroidism and approximately 17 progressor patients.

Trimming leaves V shorter by 6 bases and J shorter by 7 bases, with the junction holding 5 bases beyond the gene matches. The CDR3 has 13 amino acids, counting the end cysteine and phenylalanine. The sequence is cut down to CDR3 DNA, 39 bases in frame from base 1. From the germline V gene (reference sequence), CDR1 is LNHDA and CDR2 is SQIVND. Comments on this clonotype: No cognate antigen has been identified for it. There are no base qualities to consult, and no much larger clone falls within one base.

Paper-wide results and their limitations: Sample size was not statistically predetermined, and blinding of investigators to group allocation was not performed. In validation, the model predicted progression to ophthalmopathy with 65% to 71% sensitivity and around 72% specificity, a median of 6.5 months before onset. Ophthalmopathy was separated from stable hyperthyroidism by a 13 V-J signature model, with just over 85% sensitivity and 81% to 82% specificity obtained in cross-validation and 80%/75% obtained in testing. Most expanded thyroid clonotypes (frequency above 0.001) were also found in blood, which suggests that blood repertoires may mirror thyroid immune responses.

Stable Graves' hyperthyroidism was defined as no progression to ophthalmopathy during 18 months of follow-up. Hyperthyroidism patients were newly diagnosed, with disease duration under 2 months, and aged 18 to 65 years. Patients with uncontrolled infections, other autoimmune diseases, pregnancy or lactation were excluded. Diagnoses relied on clinical symptoms, serum thyroxine and TRAb, thyroid ultrasound and orbital computed tomography. Ficoll-Paque density gradient centrifugation was used to isolate PBMCs from around 10 ml of fresh peripheral blood. Total RNA was extracted using Trizol reagent, and RNA quality was assessed on an Agilent 2100 Bioanalyzer. The TCR beta CDR3 regions were amplified from RNA transcripts. The first round of RT-PCR for the TCR CDR3 was performed with the HTBI primer set and the Qiagen OneStep RT-PCR kit. The libraries were constructed in a second round of multiplex PCR and then size-selected and purified. Libraries were sequenced paired-end with 100 bp reads on an Illumina HiSeq2000. Per the authors' processing: SOAPnuke was used to process the raw data, removing reads that contained adapters or uncalled bases, had a mean Phred below 15, or lacked an exact match to the constant primer or identifier. High-quality paired reads were merged using COPE v1.2.5, and each unique nucleotide sequence was defined as a clonotype. MiTCR v1.1 was used to align the clonotypes against IMGT TRBV, TRBD and TRBJ reference segments. The analysis included only V-J combinations with a frequency above 0.0001, which together covered over 98% of the repertoires. The TCS score was defined as F50 (clonal expansion) divided by E x V (chaos), with BLOSUM62-based TCRdist calculated between CDR3 peptides within each V-J. Welch's t-statistics and random forest reduced 500 to 550 V-J features to roughly 13, which were used in a naive Bayes classifier (R e1071). TCRdb trimmed public reads at Q25 via fastp, called clones via MiXCR and kept in-frame beta chains. Merged by CDR3 protein, the rows form single entries marked with the most common genes and DNA. TCRdb assigned the V and J calls; the authors' analysis was not used. The sample yields some 460,000 distinct CDR3 sequences; roughly 14% were counted once. Around an eighth of the sample is taken by the ten largest.

What was sequenced was blood. The sequence derives from a woman under 30 with Graves' hyperthyroidism. Recombination linked TRBV19 to TRBJ1-5; 8 bases in the middle match TRBD1. At the DNA level, the sequence is TGTGCCAGTAGCACACAGGGGGGCCAGCCCCAGCATTTT. This sequence encodes CASSTQGGQPQHF.